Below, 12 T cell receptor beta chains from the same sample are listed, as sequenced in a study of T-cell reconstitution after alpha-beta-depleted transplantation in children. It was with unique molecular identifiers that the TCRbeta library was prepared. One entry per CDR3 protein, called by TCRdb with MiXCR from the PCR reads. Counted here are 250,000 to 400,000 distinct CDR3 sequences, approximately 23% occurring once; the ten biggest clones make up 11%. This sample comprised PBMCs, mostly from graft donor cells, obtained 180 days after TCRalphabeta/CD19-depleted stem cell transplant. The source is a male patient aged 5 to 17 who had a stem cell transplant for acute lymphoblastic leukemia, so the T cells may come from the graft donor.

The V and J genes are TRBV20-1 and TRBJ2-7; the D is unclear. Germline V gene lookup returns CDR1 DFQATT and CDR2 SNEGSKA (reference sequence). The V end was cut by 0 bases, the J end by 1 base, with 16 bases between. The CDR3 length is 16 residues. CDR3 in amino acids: CSARDTDLLLSYEQYF. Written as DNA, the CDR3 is TGCAGTGCTAGAGATACGGACCTTCTATTATCCTACGAGCAGTACTTC.

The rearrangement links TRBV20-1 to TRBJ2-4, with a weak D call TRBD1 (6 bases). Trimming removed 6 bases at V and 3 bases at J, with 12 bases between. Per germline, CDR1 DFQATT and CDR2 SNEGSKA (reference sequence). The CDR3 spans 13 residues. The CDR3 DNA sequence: TGCAGTGCGCAGTCAGGGGTCAAAAACATTCAGTACTTC. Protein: CSAQSGVKNIQYF.

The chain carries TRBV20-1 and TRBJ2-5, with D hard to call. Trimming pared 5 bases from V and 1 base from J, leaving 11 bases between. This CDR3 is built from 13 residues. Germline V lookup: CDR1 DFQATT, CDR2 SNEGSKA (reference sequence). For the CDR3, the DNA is TGCAGTGCTTCTCGGACCGCCCAAGAGACCCAGTACTTC. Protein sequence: CSASRTAQETQYF.

In nucleotides, the CDR3 is TGTGCCAGCAGTTTACGTAAGACAGGGCTCTATGGCTACACCTTC. Translation: CASSLRKTGLYGYTF. The J gene is TRBJ1-2, the V gene TRBV12-3 or TRBV12-4, with 7 nucleotides matching TRBD1. V was pared by 2 bases and J by 4 bases, with 7 bases of the junction left unmatched. The CDR3 sequence is 15 residues long.

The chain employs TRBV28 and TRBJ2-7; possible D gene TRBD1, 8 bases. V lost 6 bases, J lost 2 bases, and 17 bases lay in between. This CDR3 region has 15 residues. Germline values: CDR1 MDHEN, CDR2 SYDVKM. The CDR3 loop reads CASRPGGDRPYEQYF. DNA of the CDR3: TGTGCCAGCAGACCAGGGGGGGACAGGCCCTACGAGCAGTACTTC.

The CDR3: CASSLGFGLAGRIYEQFF. The CDR3 region has the DNA TGCGCCAGCAGCTTGGGATTCGGACTAGCGGGAAGAATCTATGAGCAGTTCTTC. V is TRBV5-1 and J is TRBJ2-1, with 12 bases fitting TRBD2. Per the germline V gene, CDR1 is SGHRS and CDR2 is YFSETQ. The junction had 12 bases not matched to a gene; V was cut back by 0 bases and J by 8 bases. The CDR3 is 18 amino acids.

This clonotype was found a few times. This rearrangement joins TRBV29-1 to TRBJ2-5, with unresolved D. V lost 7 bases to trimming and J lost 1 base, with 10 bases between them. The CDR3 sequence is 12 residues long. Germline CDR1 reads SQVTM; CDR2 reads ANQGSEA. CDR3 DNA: TGCAGCGGTCGGGCGCGCCAAGAGACCCAGTACTTC. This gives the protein CSGRARQETQYF. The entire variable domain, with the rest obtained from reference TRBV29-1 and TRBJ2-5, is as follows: SAVISQKPSRDICQRGTSLTIQCQVDSQVTMMFWYRQQPGQSLTLIATANQGSEATYESGFVIDKFPISRPNLTFSTLTVSNMSPEDSSIYLCSGRARQETQYFGPGTRLLVL.

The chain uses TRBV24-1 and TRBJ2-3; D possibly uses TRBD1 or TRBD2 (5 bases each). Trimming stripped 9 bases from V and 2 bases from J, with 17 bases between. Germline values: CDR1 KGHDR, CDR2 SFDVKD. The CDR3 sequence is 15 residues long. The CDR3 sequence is CATADKGTYTDTQYF. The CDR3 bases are TGTGCCACCGCCGACAAAGGGACCTACACAGATACGCAGTATTTT.

The CDR3 DNA reads TGTGCCAGCAGCTTGCGGGAGTCCGGGTTGAGCAATCAGCCCCAGCATTTT. Encoded protein: CASSLRESGLSNQPQHF. This chain links TRBV5-6 with TRBJ1-5; D remains unclear. This CDR3 is built from 17 residues. Germline-derived CDR1 and CDR2 are SGHDT and YYEEEE. V was clipped by 1 base and J by 1 base, with 15 bases between them.

The CDR3 DNA reads TGTGCCAGCAGCTTGGTCAGGACACATTACAATGAGCAGTTCTTC. Translated, it gives CASSLVRTHYNEQFF. The chain carries TRBV5-6 and TRBJ2-1; a possible D gene is TRBD1 (5 bases). V was shortened by 0 bases and J by 4 bases, with 11 bases between the two germline ends. Germline CDR1 reads SGHDT; CDR2 reads YYEEEE. The CDR3 is 15 amino acids.

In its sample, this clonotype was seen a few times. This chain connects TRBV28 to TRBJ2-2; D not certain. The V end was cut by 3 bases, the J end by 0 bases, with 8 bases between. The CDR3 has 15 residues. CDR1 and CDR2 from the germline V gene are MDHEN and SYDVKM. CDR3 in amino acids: CASSFQRPNTGELFF. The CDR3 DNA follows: TGTGCCAGCAGTTTCCAGCGTCCGAACACCGGGGAGCTGTTTTTT.

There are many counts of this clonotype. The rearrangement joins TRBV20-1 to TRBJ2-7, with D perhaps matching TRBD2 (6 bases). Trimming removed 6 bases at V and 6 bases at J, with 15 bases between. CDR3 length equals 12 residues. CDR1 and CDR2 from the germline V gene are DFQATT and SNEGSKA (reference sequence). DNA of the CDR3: TGCAGTGCAGGGCACGGGGGAGGCGAGCAGTACTTC. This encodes CSAGHGGGEQYF.